These 11 T cell receptor beta chains came from one sample sequenced in a study of T cell changes during pregnancy in multiple sclerosis. The repertoire was sequenced with immunoSEQ multiplex PCR; TCRdb's copy has only in-frame clones and lacks some. The sample has 57,000 or so clones, 90% seen once; the top ten hold almost 6.5%. The sample was peripheral blood, taken in the third trimester of pregnancy. These receptors were collected from a female donor in good health, enrolled as a control in a pregnancy study.

The chain carries TRBV19 and TRBJ2-6; tentatively, D is TRBD1 (5 bases). Germline loops: CDR1 LNHDA, CDR2 SQIVND (reference sequence). This CDR3 region has 17 residues. V lost 7 bases to trimming and J lost 1 base, with 17 bases between them. The CDR3 loop reads CASTIPGKGSGANVLTF. The CDR3 DNA reads TGTGCCAGTACCATCCCAGGGAAAGGGTCTGGGGCCAACGTCCTGACTTTC.

CDR3 bases: TGTGCCAGCCACGGTAAAAGCCAGGGTGTACCTTCACCCCTCCACTTT. It yields the protein CASHGKSQGVPSPLHF. The J gene is TRBJ1-6, the V gene TRBV7-9, with D possibly TRBD1 on 5 matching bases. There are 16 residues in the CDR3. Trimming took off 8 bases at V and 9 bases at J, with 23 bases between the two ends. Germline V lookup: CDR1 SEHNR, CDR2 FQNEAQ (reference sequence). The full variable domain, with the rest looked up from reference TRBV7-9 and TRBJ1-6, is DTGVSQNPRHKITKRGQNVTFRCDPISEHNRLYWYRQTLGQGPEFLTYFQNEAQLEKSRLLSDRFSAERPKGSFSTLEIQRTEQGDSAMYLCASHGKSQGVPSPLHFGNGTRLTVT.

The chain joins TRBV10-1 to TRBJ2-1, with 11 bases aligning to TRBD1. The CDR3 totals 17 residues. Trimming removed 0 bases from V and 5 bases from J; junction bases left unmatched: 6. Germline V gene sequence: CDR1 WNHNN, CDR2 SYGVQD (reference sequence). The CDR3 sequence is CASSESWTGGANNEQFF. The CDR3 coding sequence is TGCGCCAGCAGTGAGTCTTGGACAGGGGGCGCGAACAATGAGCAGTTCTTC.

This rearrangement joins TRBV30 to TRBJ2-3; TRBD2 aligns across 12 bases. Looked up from germline, CDR1 is GTSNPN and CDR2 is SVGIG (reference sequence). The CDR3 totals 16 residues. With V trimmed by 4 bases and J by 4 bases, 9 bases remained unmatched. The DNA of the CDR3 is TGTGCCTGGACCGCCGTACTAGCGGGGGGCTCAGATACGCAGTATTTT. This gives the protein CAWTAVLAGGSDTQYF.

This rearrangement joins TRBV5-1 to TRBJ2-3; the match to TRBD2 covers 9 bases. This CDR3 has 17 amino acids. V trimming: 3 bases; J trimming: 4 bases; junction bases outside the gene matches: 12. In germline, CDR1 is SGHRS, CDR2 YFSETQ. The DNA for the CDR3 is TGCGCCAGCAGCTCAATCCTTAGCGGGAGAGGGGCAGATACGCAGTATTTT. Its translation: CASSSILSGRGADTQYF.

This chain connects TRBV2 to TRBJ1-4, with 9 bases identical to TRBD1. The V and J ends lost 6 bases and 1 base, in that order; junction bases with no gene match: 0. This CDR3 comprises 14 residues. In germline, CDR1 is SNHLY, CDR2 FYNNEI. Written as DNA, the CDR3 is TGTGCCAGCAGGACAGGGGGAACTAATGAAAAACTGTTTTTT. Its translation: CASRTGGTNEKLFF.

The CDR3 DNA reads as TGCAGCGGTCACAGGGGGCCAGTCGAGACCCAGTACTTC. It encodes CSGHRGPVETQYF. The chain couples TRBV29-1 to TRBJ2-5, with 9 bases fitting TRBD1. The CDR3 is 13 amino acids. Germline assignment: CDR1 SQVTM and CDR2 ANQGSEA. Unmatched junction bases numbered 8, after V lost 7 bases and J lost 5 bases.

The CDR3 here is CSVFRAGVSGNTIYF. The CDR3 region has the DNA TGCAGCGTTTTCAGGGCAGGCGTCTCTGGAAACACCATATATTTT. The chain is built from TRBV29-1 and TRBJ1-3; D is perhaps TRBD1 (5 bases). Germline V gene lookup returns CDR1 SQVTM and CDR2 ANQGSEA. V lost 5 bases and J lost 0, with 14 bases in between. The CDR3 is made up of 15 amino acids.

The chain joins TRBV7-2 to TRBJ2-2; 13 positions match TRBD2. Germline assignment: CDR1 SGHTA and CDR2 FQGNSA. CDR3 length: 18 residues. The V gene end was trimmed by 4 bases and the J gene end by 6 bases; junction bases not matched to a gene: 11. The CDR3 reads CASSSTGLAGVTSGELFF. Written as DNA, the CDR3 is TGTGCCAGCAGCTCCACCGGACTAGCGGGAGTCACTTCCGGGGAGCTGTTTTTT.

This sequence joins TRBV7-9 and TRBJ1-4; D gene unclear. Germline-derived CDR1 and CDR2 are SEHNR and FQNEAQ (reference sequence). The V gene lost 2 bases and the J gene lost 5 bases, with 6 bases spanning the gap. The CDR3 runs 13 residues. DNA for the CDR3: TGTGCCAGCAGCTTACTTTTGAATGAAAAACTGTTTTTT. Translated: CASSLLLNEKLFF.

V and J are TRBV5-4 and TRBJ1-2; D ambiguous. V gave up 1 base and J gave up 8 bases, with 15 bases separating them. CDR3 length: 14 amino acids. Germline V gives CDR1 SGHNT, CDR2 YYREEE (reference sequence). CDR3 bases: TGTGCCAGCAGCTTGCAGATCTCTAGCGGGGGCTACACCTTC. Translating it yields CASSLQISSGGYTF.